This T cell receptor beta chain was identified in a study of cytomegalovirus exposure and HLA in healthy donors. Study summary: A later analysis reported the roughly 120 validation repertoires used the same platform as the roughly 700 first-cohort repertoires. Study findings and constraints: Specific recognition of CMV antigens was confirmed in vitro for a few chains (all CMV-associated).

CDR1 MNHEY and CDR2 SVGAGI come from the germline V gene. This CDR3 has 13 amino acids. Trimming at V came to 10 bases and at J to 6 bases, leaving 11 bases not matched to a gene. In the case of this clone: Its antigen is unknown.

Assay used: immunoSEQ multiplex PCR; TCRdb lists only in-frame clones, some missing. The sample has around 150,000 clones; around four fifths are singletons. Material: PBMCs. This rearrangement joins TRBV6-5 to TRBJ2-7; 8 bases map to TRBD1. The receptor comes from a man in his thirties or forties in good health and CMV-seropositive. The CDR3 DNA reads as TGTGCCACCCAAGGACAGGGAGGTCTCGAGCAGTACTTC. Translating it yields CATQGQGGLEQYF.